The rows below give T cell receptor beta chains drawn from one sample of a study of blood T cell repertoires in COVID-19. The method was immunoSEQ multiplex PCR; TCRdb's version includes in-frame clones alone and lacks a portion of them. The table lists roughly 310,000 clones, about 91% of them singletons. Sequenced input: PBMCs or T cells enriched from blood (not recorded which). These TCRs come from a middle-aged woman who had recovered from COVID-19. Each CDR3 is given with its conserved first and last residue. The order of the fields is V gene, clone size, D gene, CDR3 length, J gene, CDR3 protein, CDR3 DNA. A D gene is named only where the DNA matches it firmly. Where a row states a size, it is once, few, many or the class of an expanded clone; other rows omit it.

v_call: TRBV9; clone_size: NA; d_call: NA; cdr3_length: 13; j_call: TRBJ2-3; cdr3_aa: CASKRITADTQYF; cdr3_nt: TGTGCCAGCAAGAGAATAACCGCAGATACGCAGTATTTT
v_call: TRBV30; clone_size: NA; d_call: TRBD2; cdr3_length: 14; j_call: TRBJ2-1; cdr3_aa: CAWSVPGLYNEQFF; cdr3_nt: TGTGCCTGGAGTGTTCCGGGACTATACAATGAGCAGTTCTTC
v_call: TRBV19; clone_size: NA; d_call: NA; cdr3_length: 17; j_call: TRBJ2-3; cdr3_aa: CASMAPLAGSSTDTQYF; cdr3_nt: TGTGCCAGTATGGCCCCTTTGGCGGGCTCTAGCACAGATACGCAGTATTTT
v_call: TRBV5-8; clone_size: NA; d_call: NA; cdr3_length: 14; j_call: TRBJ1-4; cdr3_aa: CASSHELESEKLFF; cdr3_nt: TGTGCCAGCAGCCATGAACTAGAGTCCGAAAAACTGTTTTTT
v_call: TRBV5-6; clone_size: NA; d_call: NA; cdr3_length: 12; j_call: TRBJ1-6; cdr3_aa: CASSLQEGTLHF; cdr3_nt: TGTGCCAGCAGCCTCCAGGAGGGGACCCTCCACTTT
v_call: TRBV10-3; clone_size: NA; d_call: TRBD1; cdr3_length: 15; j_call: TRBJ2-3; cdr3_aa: CAISADRESTDTQYF; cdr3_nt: TGTGCCATCAGCGCCGACAGGGAAAGCACAGATACGCAGTATTTT
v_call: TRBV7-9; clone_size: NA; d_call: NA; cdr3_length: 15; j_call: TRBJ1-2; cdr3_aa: CASSKEGSSNYGYTF; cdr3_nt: TGTGCCAGCAGCAAGGAGGGTTCTTCTAACTATGGCTACACCTTC
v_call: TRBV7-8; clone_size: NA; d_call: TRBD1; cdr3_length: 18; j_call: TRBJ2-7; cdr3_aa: CASSSTGGAPPGLYEQYF; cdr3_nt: TGTGCCAGCAGCTCAACAGGGGGCGCTCCCCCTGGGTTGTACGAGCAGTACTTC
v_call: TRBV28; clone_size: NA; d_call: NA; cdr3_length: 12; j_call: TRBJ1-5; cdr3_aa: CASTPSNQPQHF; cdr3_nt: TGTGCCAGCACCCCAAGCAATCAGCCCCAGCATTTT
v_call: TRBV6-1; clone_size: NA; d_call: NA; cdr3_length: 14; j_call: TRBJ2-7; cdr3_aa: CASSEWAGEGEQYF; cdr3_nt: TGTGCCAGCAGTGAATGGGCAGGTGAGGGCGAGCAGTACTTC
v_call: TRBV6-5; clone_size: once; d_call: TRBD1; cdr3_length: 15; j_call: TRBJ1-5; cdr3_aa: CASSYSGQMGQPQHF; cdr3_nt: TGTGCCAGCAGTTACTCGGGACAGATGGGCCAGCCCCAGCATTTT
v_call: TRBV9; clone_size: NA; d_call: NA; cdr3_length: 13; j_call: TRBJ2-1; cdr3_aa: CASSVELYNEQFF; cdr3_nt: TGTGCCAGCAGCGTAGAACTGTACAATGAGCAGTTCTTC
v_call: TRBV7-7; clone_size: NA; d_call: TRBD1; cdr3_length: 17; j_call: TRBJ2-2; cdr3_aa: CASSPGPAGTGTGELFF; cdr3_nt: TGTGCTAGCAGCCCAGGTCCAGCCGGGACAGGGACCGGGGAGCTGTTTTTT
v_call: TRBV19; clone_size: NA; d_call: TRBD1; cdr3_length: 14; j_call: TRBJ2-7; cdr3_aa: CASSFGPGTGHQYF; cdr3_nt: TGTGCCAGTAGTTTCGGTCCCGGGACAGGGCATCAGTACTTC
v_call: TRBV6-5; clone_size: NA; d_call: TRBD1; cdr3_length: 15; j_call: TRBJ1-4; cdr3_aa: CASSYYDRAREKLFF; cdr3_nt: TGTGCCAGCAGTTACTACGACAGGGCGAGAGAAAAACTGTTTTTT
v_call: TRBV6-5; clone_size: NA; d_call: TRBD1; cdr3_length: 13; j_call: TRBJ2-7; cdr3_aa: CASSPGQIYEQYF; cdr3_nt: TGTGCCAGCAGCCCGGGACAGATATACGAGCAGTACTTC
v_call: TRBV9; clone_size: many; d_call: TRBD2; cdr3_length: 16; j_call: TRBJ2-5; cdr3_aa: CASSPGLAGYQETQYF; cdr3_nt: TGTGCCAGCAGCCCGGGACTAGCGGGGTACCAAGAGACCCAGTACTTC
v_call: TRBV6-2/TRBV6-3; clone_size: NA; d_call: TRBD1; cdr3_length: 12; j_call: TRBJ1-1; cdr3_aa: CASSLGQGKAFF; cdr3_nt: TGTGCCAGCAGCCTCGGACAGGGGAAAGCTTTCTTT
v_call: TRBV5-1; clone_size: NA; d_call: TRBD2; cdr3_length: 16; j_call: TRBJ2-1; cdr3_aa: CASSWYSGSSYNEQFF; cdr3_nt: TGCGCCAGTTCCTGGTATAGCGGGAGCTCCTACAATGAGCAGTTCTTC
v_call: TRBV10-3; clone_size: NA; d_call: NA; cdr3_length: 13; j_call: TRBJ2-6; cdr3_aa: CAIGNSGANVLTF; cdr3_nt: TGTGCCATCGGCAACTCTGGGGCCAACGTCCTGACTTTC
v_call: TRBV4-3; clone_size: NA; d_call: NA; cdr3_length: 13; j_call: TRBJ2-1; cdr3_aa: CASSLDYRDEQFF; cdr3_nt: TGCGCCAGCAGCCTGGACTACCGAGATGAGCAGTTCTTC
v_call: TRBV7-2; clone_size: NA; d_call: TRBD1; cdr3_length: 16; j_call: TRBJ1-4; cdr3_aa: CASSSDRGQGNEKLFF; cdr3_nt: TGTGCCAGCAGCTCGGACAGGGGGCAGGGTAATGAAAAACTGTTTTTT
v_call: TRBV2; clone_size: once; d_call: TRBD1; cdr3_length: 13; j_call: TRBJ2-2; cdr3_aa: CASRPDRGGELFF; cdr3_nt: TGTGCCAGCAGACCCGACAGGGGGGGGGAGCTGTTTTTT
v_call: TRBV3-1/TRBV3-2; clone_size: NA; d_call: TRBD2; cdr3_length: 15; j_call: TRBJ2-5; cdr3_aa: CASSQAGGHGETQYF; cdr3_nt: TGTGCCAGCAGCCAAGCGGGGGGGCACGGGGAGACCCAGTACTTC
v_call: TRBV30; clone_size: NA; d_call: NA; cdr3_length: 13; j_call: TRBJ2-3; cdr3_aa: CAWSVRQADTQYF; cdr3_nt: TGTGCCTGGAGTGTGCGACAGGCGGATACGCAGTATTTT
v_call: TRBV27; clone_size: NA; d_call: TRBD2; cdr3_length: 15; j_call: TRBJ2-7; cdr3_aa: CASSLSTSGAYEQYF; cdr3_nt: TGTGCCAGCAGTCTCTCGACTAGCGGGGCCTACGAGCAGTACTTC
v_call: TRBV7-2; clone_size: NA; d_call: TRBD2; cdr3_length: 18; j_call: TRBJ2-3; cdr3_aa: CASAQLGSSGSGTDTQYF; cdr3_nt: TGTGCTTCTGCCCAGCTGGGGAGTAGCGGGAGCGGCACAGATACGCAGTATTTT
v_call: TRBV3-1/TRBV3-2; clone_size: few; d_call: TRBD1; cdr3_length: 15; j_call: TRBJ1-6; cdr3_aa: CASSRPGQKNSPLHF; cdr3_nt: TGTGCCAGCAGCCGACCGGGACAGAAAAATTCACCCCTCCACTTT
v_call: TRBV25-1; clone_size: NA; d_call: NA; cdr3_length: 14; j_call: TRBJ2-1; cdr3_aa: CASSVTQGWNEQFF; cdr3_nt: TGTGCCAGCAGCGTCACCCAGGGCTGGAATGAGCAGTTCTTC
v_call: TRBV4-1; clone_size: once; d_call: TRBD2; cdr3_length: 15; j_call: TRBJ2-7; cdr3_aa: CASSPRSGSSYEQYF; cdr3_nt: TGCGCCAGCAGCCCCCGTAGCGGGAGTAGTTACGAGCAGTACTTC
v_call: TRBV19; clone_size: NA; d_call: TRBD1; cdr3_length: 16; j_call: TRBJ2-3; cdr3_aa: CASSIARTGGRDTQYF; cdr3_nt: TGTGCCAGTAGTATAGCCAGGACAGGGGGAAGAGATACGCAGTATTTT
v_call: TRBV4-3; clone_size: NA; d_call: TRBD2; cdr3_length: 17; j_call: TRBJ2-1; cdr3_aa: CASSHSIAGGDYNEQFF; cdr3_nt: TGCGCCAGCAGCCACAGTATAGCGGGAGGGGACTACAATGAGCAGTTCTTC
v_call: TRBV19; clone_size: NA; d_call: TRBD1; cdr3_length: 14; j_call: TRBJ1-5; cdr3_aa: CASSIDRGRQPQHF; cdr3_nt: TGTGCCAGTAGTATAGACAGGGGGCGGCAGCCCCAGCATTTT
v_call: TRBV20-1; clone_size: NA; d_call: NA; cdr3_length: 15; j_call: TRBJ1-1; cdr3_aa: CSASPLEVMNTEAFF; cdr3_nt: TGCAGTGCTAGTCCCCTAGAGGTCATGAACACTGAAGCTTTCTTT
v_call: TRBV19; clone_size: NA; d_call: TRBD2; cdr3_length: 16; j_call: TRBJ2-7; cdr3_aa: CASSISRLAGSYEQYF; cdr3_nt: TGTGCCAGTAGTATTTCTAGGCTAGCGGGCTCCTACGAGCAGTACTTC
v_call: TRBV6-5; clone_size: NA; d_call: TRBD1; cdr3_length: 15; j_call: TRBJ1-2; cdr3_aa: CASSYSDRANYGYTF; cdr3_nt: TGTGCCAGCAGTTATTCGGACAGGGCTAACTATGGCTACACCTTC
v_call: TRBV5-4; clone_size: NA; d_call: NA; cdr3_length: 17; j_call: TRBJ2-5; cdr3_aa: CASSSLRGLGTSGTQYF; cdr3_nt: TGTGCCAGCAGCTCACTACGGGGTCTCGGGACTTCAGGGACCCAGTACTTC
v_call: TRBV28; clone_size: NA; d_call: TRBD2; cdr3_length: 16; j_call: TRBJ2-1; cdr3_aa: CASSSGLAGGHNEQFF; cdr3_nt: TGTGCCAGCAGTTCGGGACTAGCGGGGGGCCACAATGAGCAGTTCTTC
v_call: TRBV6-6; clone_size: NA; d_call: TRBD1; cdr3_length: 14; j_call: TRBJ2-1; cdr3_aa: CASILGTGVPEQFF; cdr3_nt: TGTGCCAGCATCCTAGGGACAGGGGTCCCTGAGCAGTTCTTC
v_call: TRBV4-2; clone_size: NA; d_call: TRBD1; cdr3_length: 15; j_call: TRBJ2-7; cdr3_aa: CASSQEGTGIREQYF; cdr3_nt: TGTGCCAGCAGCCAAGAGGGGACAGGGATACGCGAGCAGTACTTC
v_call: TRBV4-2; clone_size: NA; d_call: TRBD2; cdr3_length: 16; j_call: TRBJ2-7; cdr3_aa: CASSHTGRLASYEQYF; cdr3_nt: TGTGCCAGCAGCCATACCGGGAGGCTAGCGAGCTACGAGCAGTACTTC
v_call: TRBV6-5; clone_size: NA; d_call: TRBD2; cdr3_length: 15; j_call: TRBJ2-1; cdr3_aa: CASRATSGRAGKQFF; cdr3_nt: TGTGCCAGCAGAGCCACTAGCGGGAGGGCCGGAAAGCAGTTCTTC
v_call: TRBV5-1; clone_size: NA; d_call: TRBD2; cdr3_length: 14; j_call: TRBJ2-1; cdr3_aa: CASSYSSGSNEQFF; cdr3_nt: TGCGCCAGCAGCTACTCTAGCGGGAGTAATGAGCAGTTCTTC
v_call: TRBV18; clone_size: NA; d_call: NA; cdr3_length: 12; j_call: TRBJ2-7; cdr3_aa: CASSPAGYEQYF; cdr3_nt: TGTGCCAGCTCACCGGCAGGCTACGAGCAGTACTTC
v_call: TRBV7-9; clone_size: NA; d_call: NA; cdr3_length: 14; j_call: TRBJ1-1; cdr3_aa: CASSPGGGSGEAFF; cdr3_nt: TGTGCCAGCAGCCCCGGGGGAGGTTCTGGTGAAGCTTTCTTT
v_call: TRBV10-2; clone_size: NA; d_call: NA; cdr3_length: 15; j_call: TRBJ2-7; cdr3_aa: CASSESARGVREQYF; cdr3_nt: TGCGCCAGCAGTGAGTCGGCCAGGGGCGTTCGCGAGCAGTACTTC
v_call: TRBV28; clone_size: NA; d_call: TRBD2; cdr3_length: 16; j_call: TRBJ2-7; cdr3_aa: CASSTSGGHRPYEQYF; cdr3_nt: TGTGCCAGCAGTACTAGCGGGGGGCACCGTCCCTACGAGCAGTACTTC
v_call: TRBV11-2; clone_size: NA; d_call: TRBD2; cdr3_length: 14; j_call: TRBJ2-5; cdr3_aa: CASSVRGGRETQYF; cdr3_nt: TGTGCCAGCAGCGTGCGGGGGGGCAGGGAGACCCAGTACTTC
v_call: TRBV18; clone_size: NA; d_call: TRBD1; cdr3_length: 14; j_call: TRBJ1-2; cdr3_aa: CASSPGQGDYGYTF; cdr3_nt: TGTGCCAGCTCACCGGGACAGGGCGACTATGGCTACACCTTC
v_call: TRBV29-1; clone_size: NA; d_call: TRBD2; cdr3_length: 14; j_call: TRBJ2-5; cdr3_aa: CSVARLAGGETQYF; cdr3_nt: TGCAGCGTTGCGCGACTAGCGGGCGGGGAGACCCAGTACTTC
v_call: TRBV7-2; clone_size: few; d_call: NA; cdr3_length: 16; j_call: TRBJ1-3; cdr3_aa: CASSLSLTEPGNTIYF; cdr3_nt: TGTGCCAGCAGCTTAAGCCTAACAGAGCCTGGAAACACCATATATTTT
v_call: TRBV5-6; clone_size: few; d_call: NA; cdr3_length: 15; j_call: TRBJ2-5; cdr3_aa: CASSLFYRVVETQYF; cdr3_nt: TGTGCCAGCAGCTTGTTCTACAGGGTAGTGGAGACCCAGTACTTC
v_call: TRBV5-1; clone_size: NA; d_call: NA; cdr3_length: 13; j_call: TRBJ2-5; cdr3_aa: CASMNSVQETQYF; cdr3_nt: TGCGCCAGCATGAATAGCGTCCAAGAGACCCAGTACTTC
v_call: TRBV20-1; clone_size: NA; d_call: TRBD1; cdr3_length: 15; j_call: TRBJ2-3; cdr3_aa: CSASVGQGIADTQYF; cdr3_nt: TGCAGTGCTAGTGTCGGACAGGGGATAGCAGATACGCAGTATTTT
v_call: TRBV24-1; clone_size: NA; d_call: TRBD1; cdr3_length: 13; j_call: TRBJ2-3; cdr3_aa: CATRDRGLDTQYF; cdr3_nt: TGTGCCACCAGGGACAGGGGCCTAGATACGCAGTATTTT
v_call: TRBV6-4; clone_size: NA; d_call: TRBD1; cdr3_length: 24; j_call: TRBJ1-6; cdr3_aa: CASSDNTRQNRGWFESSYNSPLHF; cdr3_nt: TGTGCCAGCAGTGACAACACCCGTCAAAACAGGGGTTGGTTCGAGAGCTCCTATAATTCACCCCTCCACTTT
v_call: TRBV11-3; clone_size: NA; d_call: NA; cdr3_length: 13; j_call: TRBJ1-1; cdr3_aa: CASSLDRNTEAFF; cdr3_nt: TGTGCCAGCAGCTTAGACAGAAACACTGAAGCTTTCTTT